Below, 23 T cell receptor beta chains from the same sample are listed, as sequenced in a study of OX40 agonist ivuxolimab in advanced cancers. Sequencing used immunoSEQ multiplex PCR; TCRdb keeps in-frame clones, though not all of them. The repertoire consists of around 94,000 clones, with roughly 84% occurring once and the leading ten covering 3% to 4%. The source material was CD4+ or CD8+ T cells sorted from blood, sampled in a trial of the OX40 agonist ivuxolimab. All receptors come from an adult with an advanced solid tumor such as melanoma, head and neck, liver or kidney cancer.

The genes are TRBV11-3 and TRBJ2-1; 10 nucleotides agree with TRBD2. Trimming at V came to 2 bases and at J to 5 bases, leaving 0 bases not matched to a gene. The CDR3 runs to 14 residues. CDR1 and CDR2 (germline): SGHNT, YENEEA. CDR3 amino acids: CASSLLAGDNEQFF. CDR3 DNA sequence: TGTGCCAGCAGCTTACTAGCGGGAGACAATGAGCAGTTCTTC.

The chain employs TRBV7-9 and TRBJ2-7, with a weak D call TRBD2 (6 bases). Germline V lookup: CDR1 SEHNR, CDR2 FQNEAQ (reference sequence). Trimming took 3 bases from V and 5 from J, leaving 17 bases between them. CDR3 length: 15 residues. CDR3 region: CASSLGGTAGDEQYF. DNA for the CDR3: TGTGCCAGCAGCTTGGGGGGTACGGCCGGAGACGAGCAGTACTTC.

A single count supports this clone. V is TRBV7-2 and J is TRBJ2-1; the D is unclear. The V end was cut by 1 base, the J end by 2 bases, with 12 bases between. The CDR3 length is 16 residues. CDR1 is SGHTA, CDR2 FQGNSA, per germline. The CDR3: CASSLGVFAAYNEQFF. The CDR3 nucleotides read TGTGCCAGCAGCTTAGGGGTGTTCGCGGCCTACAATGAGCAGTTCTTC.

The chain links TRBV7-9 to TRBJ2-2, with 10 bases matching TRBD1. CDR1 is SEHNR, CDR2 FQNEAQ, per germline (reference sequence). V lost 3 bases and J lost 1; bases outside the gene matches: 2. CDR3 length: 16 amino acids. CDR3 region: CASSFRDRGNTGELFF. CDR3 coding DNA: TGTGCCAGCAGCTTCCGGGACAGGGGGAACACCGGGGAGCTGTTTTTT.

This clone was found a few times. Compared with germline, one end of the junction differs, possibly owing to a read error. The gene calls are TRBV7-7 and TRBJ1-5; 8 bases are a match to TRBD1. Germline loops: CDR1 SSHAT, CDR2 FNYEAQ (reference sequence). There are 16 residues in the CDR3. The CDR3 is CASTTTGDNSNQPQHF. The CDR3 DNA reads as TGTGCTAGCACCACGACAGGGGATAATAGCAATCAGCCCCAGCATTTT.

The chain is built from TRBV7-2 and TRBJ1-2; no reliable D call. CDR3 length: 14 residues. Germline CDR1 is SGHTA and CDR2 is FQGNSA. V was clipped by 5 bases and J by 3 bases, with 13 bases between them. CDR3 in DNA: TGTGCCAGCAGCCCCGGATCAGGAGACTATGGCTACACCTTC. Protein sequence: CASSPGSGDYGYTF.

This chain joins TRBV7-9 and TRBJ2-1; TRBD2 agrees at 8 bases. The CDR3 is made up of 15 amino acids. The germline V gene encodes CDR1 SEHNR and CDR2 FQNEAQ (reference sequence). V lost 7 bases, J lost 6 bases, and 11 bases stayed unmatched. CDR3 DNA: TGTGCCAGCACCCCCCCAGCGGGAGTCGGCAATGAGCAGTTCTTC. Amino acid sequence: CASTPPAGVGNEQFF.

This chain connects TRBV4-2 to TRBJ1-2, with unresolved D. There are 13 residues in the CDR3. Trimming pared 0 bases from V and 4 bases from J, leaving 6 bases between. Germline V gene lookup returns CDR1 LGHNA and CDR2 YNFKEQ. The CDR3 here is CASSQDPSYGYTF. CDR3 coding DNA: TGTGCCAGCAGCCAAGATCCAAGCTATGGCTACACCTTC.

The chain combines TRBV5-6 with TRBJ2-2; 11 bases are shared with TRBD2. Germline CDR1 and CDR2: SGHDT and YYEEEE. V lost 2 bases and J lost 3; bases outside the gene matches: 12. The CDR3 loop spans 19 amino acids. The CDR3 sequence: CASSFLLAGVQRDTGELFF. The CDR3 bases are TGTGCCAGCAGCTTCTTACTAGCGGGAGTTCAAAGGGACACCGGGGAGCTGTTTTTT.

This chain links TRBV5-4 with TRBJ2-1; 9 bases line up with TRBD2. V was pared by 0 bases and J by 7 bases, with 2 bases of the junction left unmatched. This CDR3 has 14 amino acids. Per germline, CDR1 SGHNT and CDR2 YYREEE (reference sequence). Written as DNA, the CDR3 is TGTGCCAGCAGCTTGGGCGGGAGGGGGAATGAGCAGTTCTTC. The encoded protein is CASSLGGRGNEQFF.

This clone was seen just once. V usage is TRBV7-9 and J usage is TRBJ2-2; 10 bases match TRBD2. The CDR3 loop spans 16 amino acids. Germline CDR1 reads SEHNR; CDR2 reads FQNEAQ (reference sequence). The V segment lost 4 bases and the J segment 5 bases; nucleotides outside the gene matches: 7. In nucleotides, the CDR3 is TGTGCCAGCAGCTGGCTAGCGGGAGTGGGAACCGGGGAGCTGTTTTTT. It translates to CASSWLAGVGTGELFF.

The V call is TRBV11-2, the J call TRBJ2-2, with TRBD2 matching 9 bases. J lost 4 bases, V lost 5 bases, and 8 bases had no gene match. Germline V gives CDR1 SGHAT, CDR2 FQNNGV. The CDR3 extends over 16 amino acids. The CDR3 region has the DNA TGTGCCAGCAGCCGTTTAGCGGGAGCGGGCACCGGGGAGCTGTTTTTT. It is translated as CASSRLAGAGTGELFF. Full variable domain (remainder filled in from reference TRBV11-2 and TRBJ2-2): EAGVAQSPRYKIIEKRQSVAFWCNPISGHATLYWYQQILGQGPKLLIQFQNNGVVDDSQLPKDRFSAERLKGVDSTLKIQPAKLEDSAVYLCASSRLAGAGTGELFFGEGSRLTVL.

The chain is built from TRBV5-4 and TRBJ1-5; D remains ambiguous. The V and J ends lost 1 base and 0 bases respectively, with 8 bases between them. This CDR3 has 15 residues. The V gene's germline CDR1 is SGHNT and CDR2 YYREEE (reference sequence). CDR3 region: CASSLSPYSNQPQHF. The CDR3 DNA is TGTGCCAGCAGCTTGTCCCCGTATAGCAATCAGCCCCAGCATTTT.

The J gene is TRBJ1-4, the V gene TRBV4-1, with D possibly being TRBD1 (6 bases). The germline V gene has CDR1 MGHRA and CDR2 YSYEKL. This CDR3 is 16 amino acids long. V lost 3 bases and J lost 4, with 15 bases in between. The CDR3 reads CASSHPLTGVNEKLFF. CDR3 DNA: TGCGCCAGCAGCCACCCCTTGACAGGCGTTAATGAAAAACTGTTTTTT.

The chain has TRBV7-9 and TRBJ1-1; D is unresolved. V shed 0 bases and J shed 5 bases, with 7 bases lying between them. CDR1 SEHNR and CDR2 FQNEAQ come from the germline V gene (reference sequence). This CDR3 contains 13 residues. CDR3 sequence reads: CASSLAAGTEAFF. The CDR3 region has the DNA TGTGCCAGCAGCTTAGCGGCGGGGACTGAAGCTTTCTTT.

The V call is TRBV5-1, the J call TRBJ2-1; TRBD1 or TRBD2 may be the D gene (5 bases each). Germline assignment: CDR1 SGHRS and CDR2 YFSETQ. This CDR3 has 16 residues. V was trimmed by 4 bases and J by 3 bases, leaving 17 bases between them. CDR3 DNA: TGCGCCAGCAGCAAGAGAGGGGTTTCTGGCTACAATGAGCAGTTCTTC. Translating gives CASSKRGVSGYNEQFF.

The CDR3 region is CATSSTGEHEKLFF. The CDR3 nucleotides are TGTGCCACCAGCTCGACAGGGGAGCATGAAAAACTGTTTTTT. The V and J genes are TRBV15 and TRBJ1-4; 8 bases match TRBD1. J gave up 6 bases and V 5 bases, and 5 bases lay outside the gene matches. Germline loops: CDR1 LNHNV, CDR2 YYDKDF (reference sequence). The CDR3 runs to 14 residues.

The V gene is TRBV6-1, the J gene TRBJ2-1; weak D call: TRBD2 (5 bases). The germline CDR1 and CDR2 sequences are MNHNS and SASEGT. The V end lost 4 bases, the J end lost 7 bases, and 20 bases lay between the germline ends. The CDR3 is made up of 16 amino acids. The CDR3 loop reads CASSGVLDSQGNEQFF. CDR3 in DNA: TGTGCCAGCAGTGGGGTTCTGGACTCCCAAGGGAATGAGCAGTTCTTC.

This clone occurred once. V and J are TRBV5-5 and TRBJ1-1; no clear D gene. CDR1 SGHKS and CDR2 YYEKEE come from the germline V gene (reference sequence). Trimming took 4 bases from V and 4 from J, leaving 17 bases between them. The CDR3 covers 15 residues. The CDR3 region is CASSPKPTRGTEAFF. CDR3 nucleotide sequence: TGTGCCAGCAGCCCAAAACCTACACGGGGCACTGAAGCTTTCTTT.

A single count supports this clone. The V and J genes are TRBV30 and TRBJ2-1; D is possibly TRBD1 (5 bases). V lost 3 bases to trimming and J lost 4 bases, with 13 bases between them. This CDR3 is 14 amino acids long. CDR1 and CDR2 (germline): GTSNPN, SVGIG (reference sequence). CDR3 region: CAWRGQGRYNEQFF. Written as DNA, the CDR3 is TGTGCCTGGAGAGGGCAGGGCAGATACAATGAGCAGTTCTTC.

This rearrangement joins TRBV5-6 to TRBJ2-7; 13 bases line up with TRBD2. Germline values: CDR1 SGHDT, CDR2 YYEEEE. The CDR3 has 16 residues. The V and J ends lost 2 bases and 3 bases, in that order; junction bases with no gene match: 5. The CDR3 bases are TGTGCCAGCAGCTTCGGGGGGACTAGCGGGATCTACGAGCAGTACTTC. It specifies CASSFGGTSGIYEQYF.

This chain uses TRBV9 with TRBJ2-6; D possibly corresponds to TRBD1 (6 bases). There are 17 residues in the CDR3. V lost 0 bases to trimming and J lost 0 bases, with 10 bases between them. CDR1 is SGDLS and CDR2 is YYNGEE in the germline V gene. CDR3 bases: TGTGCCAGCAGCGTAGGGGGGCTCCTCTCTGGGGCCAACGTCCTGACTTTC. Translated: CASSVGGLLSGANVLTF.

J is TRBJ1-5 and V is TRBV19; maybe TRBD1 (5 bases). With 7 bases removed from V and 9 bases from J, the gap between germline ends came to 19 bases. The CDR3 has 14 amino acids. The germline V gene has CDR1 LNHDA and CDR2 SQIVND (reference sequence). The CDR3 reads CASKGGAGLWPQHF. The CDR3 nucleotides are TGTGCCAGTAAGGGTGGGGCCGGTTTATGGCCCCAGCATTTT.